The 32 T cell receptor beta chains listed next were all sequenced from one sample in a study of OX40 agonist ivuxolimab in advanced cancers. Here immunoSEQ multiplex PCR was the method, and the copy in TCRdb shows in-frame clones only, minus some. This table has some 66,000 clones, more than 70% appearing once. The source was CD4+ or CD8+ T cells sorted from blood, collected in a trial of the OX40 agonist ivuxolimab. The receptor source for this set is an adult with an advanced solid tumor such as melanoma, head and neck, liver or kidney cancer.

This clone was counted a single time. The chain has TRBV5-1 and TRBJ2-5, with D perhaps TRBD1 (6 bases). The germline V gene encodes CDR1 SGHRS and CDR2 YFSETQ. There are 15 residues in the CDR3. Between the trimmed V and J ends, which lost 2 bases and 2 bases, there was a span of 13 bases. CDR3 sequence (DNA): TGCGCCAGCAGCTTTGGGACATCGATTCAAGAGACCCAGTACTTC. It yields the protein CASSFGTSIQETQYF. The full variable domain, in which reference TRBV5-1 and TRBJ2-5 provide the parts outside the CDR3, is KAGVTQTPRYLIKTRGQQVTLSCSPISGHRSVSWYQQTPGQGLQFLFEYFSETQRNKGNFPGRFSGRQFSNSRSEMNVSTLELGDSALYLCASSFGTSIQETQYFGPGTRLLVL.

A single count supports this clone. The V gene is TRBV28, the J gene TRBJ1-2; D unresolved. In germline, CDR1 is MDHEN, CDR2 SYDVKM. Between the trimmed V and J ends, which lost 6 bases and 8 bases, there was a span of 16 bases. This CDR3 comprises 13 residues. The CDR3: CASRVSPRGGYTF. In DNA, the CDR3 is TGTGCCAGCAGAGTGAGTCCGAGAGGGGGCTACACCTTC.

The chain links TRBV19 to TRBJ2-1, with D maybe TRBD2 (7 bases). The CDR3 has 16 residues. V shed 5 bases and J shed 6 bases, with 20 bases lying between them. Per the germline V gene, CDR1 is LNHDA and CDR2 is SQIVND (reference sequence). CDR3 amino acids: CASSADLAGARNEQFF. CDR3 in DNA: TGTGCCAGTAGTGCCGACCTCGCGGGGGCCCGCAATGAGCAGTTCTTC.

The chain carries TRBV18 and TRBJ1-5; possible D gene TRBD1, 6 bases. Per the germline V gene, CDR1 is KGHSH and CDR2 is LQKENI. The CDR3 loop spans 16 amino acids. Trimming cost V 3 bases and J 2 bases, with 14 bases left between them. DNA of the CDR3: TGTGCCAGCTCACCTAAGTTAACAGGGCGCAATCAGCCCCAGCATTTT. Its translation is CASSPKLTGRNQPQHF. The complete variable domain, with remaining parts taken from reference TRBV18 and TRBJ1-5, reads NAGVMQNPRHLVRRRGQEARLRCSPMKGHSHVYWYRQLPEEGLKFMVYLQKENIIDESGMPKERFSAEFPKEGPSILRIQQVVRGDSAAYFCASSPKLTGRNQPQHFGDGTRLSIL.

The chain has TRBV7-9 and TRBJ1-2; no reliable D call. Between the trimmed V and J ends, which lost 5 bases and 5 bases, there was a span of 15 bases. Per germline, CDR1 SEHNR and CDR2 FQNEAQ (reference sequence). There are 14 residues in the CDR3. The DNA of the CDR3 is TGTGCCAGCAGCCCACCATCCCATGGGTATGGCTACACCTTC. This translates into CASSPPSHGYGYTF.

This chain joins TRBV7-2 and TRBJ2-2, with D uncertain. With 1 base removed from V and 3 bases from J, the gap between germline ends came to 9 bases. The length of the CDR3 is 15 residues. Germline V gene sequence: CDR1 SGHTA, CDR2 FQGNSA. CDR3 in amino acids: CASSLGTLDTGELFF. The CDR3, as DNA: TGTGCCAGCAGCTTAGGCACTCTGGACACCGGGGAGCTGTTTTTT.

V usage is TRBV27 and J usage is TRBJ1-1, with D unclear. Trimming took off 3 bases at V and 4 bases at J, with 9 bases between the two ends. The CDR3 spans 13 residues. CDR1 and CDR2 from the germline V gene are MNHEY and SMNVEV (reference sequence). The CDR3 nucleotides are TGTGCCAGCAGTTTGCAAGGTATCACTGAAGCTTTCTTT. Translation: CASSLQGITEAFF.

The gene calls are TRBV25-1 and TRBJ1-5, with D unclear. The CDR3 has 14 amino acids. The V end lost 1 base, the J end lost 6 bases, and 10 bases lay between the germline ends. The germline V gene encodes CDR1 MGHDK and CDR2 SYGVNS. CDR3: CASSESRTGQPQHF. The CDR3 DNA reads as TGTGCCAGCAGTGAATCCCGGACGGGTCAGCCCCAGCATTTT.

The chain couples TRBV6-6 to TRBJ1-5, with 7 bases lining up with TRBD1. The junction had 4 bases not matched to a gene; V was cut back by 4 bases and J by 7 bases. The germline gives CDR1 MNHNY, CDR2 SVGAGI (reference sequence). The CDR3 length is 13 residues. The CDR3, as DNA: TGTGCCAGCAGTTCTACAGGGGACCAGCCCCAGCATTTT. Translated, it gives CASSSTGDQPQHF.

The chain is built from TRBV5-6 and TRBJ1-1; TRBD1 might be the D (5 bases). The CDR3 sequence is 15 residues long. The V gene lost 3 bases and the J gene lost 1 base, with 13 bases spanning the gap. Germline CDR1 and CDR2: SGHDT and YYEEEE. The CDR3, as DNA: TGTGCCAGCAGCTATATGGACAACTCGAACACTGAAGCTTTCTTT. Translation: CASSYMDNSNTEAFF.

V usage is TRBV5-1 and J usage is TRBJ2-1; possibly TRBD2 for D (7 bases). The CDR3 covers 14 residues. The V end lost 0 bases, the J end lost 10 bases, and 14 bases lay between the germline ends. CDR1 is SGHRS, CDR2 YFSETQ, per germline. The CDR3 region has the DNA TGCGCCAGCAGCTTGGACGGGGGGCCTCGGGAGCAGTTCTTC. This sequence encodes CASSLDGGPREQFF.

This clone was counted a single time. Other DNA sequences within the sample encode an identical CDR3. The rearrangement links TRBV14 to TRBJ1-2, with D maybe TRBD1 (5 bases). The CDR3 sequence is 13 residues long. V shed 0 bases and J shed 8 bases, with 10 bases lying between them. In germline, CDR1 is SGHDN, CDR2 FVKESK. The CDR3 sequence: CASSQDRGYGYTF. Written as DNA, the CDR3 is TGTGCCAGCAGCCAAGATAGGGGCTACGGCTACACCTTC. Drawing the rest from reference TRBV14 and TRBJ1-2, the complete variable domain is EAGVTQFPSHSVIEKGQTVTLRCDPISGHDNLYWYRRVMGKEIKFLLHFVKESKQDESGMPNNRFLAERTGGTYSTLKVQPAELEDSGVYFCASSQDRGYGYTFGSGTRLTVV.

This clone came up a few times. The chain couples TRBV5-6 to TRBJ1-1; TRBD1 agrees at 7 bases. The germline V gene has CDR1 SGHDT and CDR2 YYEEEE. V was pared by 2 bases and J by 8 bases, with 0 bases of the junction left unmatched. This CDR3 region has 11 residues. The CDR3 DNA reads TGTGCCAGCAGCTTACAGGGGGAAGCTTTCTTT. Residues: CASSLQGEAFF.

In nucleotides, the CDR3 is TGTGCCAGCAGTGAAGCACAAGGACTTTCGAACACTGAAGCTTTCTTT. Protein: CASSEAQGLSNTEAFF. V is TRBV6-1 and J is TRBJ1-1; no firm D call. This CDR3 contains 16 residues. Per germline, CDR1 MNHNS and CDR2 SASEGT. Trimming stripped 0 bases from V and 1 base from J, with 12 bases between.

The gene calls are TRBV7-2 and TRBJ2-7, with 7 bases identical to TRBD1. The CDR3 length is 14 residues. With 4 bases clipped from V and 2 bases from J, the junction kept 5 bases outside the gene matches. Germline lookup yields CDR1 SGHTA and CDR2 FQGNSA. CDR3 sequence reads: CASSSRDSPYEQYF. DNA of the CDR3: TGTGCCAGCAGCTCCCGGGACAGTCCCTACGAGCAGTACTTC.

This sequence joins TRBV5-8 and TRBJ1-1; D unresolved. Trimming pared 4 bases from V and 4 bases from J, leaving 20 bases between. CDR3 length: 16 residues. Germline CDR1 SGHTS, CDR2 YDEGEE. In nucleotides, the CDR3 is TGTGCCAGCAGCCTATCCGGACCCCGGCCCTCCACTGAAGCTTTCTTT. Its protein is CASSLSGPRPSTEAFF.

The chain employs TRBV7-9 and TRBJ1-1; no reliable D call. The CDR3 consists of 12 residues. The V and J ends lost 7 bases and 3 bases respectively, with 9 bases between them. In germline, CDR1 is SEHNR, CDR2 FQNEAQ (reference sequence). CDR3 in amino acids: CASINSDTEAFF. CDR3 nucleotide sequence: TGTGCCAGCATCAATTCGGACACTGAAGCTTTCTTT.

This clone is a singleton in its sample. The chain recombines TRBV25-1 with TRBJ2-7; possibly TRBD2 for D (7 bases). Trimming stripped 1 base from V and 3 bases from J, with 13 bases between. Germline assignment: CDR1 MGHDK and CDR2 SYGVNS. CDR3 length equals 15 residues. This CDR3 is CASSELGGANYEQYF. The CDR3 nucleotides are TGTGCCAGCAGTGAATTGGGGGGGGCGAACTACGAGCAGTACTTC.

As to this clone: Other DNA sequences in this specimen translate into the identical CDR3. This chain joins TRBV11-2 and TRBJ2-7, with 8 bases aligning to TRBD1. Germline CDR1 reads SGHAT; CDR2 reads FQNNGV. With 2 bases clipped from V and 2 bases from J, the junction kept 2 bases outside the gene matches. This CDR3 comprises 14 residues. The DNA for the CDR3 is TGTGCCAGCAGCTTACAACAGGGGGCCTACGAGCAGTACTTC. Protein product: CASSLQQGAYEQYF. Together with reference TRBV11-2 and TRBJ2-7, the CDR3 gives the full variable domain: EAGVAQSPRYKIIEKRQSVAFWCNPISGHATLYWYQQILGQGPKLLIQFQNNGVVDDSQLPKDRFSAERLKGVDSTLKIQPAKLEDSAVYLCASSLQQGAYEQYFGPGTRLTVT.

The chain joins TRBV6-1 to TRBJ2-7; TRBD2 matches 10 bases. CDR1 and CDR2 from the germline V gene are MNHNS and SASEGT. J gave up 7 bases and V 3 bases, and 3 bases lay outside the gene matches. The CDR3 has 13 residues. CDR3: CASSELLAGEQYF. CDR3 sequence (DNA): TGTGCCAGCAGTGAGTTACTAGCGGGAGAGCAGTACTTC.

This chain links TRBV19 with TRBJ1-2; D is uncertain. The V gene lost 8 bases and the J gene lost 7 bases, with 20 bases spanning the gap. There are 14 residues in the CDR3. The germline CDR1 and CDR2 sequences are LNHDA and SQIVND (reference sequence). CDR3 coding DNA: TGTGCCAGTCGCCTCCGGTCTGGGGAGTCTGGCTACACCTTC. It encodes CASRLRSGESGYTF.

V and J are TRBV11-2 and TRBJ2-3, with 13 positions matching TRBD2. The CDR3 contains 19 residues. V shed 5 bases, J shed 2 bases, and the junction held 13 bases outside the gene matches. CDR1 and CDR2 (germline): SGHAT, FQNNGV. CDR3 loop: CASSEKGLAGALLTDTQYF. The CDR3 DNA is TGTGCCAGCAGCGAGAAAGGACTAGCGGGGGCCCTCCTCACAGATACGCAGTATTTT.

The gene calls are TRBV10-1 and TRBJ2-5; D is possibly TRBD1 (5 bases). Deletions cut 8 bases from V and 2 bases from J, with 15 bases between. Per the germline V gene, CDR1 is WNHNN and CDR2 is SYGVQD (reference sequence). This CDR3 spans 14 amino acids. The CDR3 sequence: CASPRPRAQETQYF. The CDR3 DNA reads TGCGCCAGCCCGAGACCCAGGGCGCAAGAGACCCAGTACTTC.

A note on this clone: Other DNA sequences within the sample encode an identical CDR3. The CDR3 protein is CASSLWDRAPNEQFF. The CDR3, as DNA: TGCGCCAGCAGCTTGTGGGACAGGGCACCCAATGAGCAGTTCTTC. J is TRBJ2-1 and V is TRBV5-1, with 9 bases lining up with TRBD1. The CDR3 loop spans 15 amino acids. V shed 1 base, J shed 6 bases, and the junction held 5 bases outside the gene matches. The germline V gene encodes CDR1 SGHRS and CDR2 YFSETQ.

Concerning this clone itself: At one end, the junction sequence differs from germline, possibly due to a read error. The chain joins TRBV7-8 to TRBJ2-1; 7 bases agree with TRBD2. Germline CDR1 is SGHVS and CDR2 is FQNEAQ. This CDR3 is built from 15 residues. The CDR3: CASSPGGSRYSEQFF. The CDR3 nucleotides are TGTGCCAGCAGCCCCGGGGGGTCCCGCTACAGTGAGCAGTTCTTC.

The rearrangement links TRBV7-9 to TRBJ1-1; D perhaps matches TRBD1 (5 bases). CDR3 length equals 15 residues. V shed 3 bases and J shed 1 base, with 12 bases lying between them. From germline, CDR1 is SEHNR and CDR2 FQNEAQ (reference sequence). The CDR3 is CASSFYPTENTEAFF. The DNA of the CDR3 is TGTGCCAGCAGCTTCTATCCGACAGAGAACACTGAAGCTTTCTTT.

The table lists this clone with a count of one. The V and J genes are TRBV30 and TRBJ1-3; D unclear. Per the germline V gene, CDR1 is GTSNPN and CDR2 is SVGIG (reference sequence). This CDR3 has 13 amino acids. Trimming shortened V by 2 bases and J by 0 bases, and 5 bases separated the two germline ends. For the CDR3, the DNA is TGTGCCTGGAGTCGGAGCTCTGGAAACACCATATATTTT. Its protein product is CAWSRSSGNTIYF. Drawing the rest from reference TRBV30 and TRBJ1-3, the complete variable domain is SQTIHQWPATLVQPVGSPLSLECTVEGTSNPNLYWYRQAAGRGLQLLFYSVGIGQISSEVPQNLSASRPQDRQFILSSKKLLLSDSGFYLCAWSRSSGNTIYFGEGSWLTVV.

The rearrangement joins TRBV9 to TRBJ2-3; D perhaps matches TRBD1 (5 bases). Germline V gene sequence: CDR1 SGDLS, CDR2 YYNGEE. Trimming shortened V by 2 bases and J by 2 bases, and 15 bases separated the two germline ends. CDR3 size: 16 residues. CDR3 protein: CASSVLGPPNTDTQYF. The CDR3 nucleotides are TGTGCCAGCAGCGTTCTGGGGCCCCCCAACACAGATACGCAGTATTTT.

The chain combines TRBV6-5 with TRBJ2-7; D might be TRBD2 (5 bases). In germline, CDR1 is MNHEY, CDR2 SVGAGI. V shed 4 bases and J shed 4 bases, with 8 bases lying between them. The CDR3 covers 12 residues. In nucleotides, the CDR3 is TGTGCCAGCAGTTTAGAGGGTTACGAGCAGTACTTC. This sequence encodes CASSLEGYEQYF.

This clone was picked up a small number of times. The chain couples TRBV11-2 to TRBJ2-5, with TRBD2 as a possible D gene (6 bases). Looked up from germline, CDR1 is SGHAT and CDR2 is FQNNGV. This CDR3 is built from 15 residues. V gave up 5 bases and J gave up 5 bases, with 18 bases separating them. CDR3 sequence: CASSGLTSGGETQYF. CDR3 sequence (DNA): TGTGCCAGCAGCGGCCTGACTAGTGGGGGGGAGACCCAGTACTTC. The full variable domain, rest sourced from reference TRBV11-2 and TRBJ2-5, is EAGVAQSPRYKIIEKRQSVAFWCNPISGHATLYWYQQILGQGPKLLIQFQNNGVVDDSQLPKDRFSAERLKGVDSTLKIQPAKLEDSAVYLCASSGLTSGGETQYFGPGTRLLVL.

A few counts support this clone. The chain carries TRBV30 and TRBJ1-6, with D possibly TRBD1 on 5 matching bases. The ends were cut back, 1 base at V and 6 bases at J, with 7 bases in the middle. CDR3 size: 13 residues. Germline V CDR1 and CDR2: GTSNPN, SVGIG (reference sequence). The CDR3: CAWSAGLNSPLHF. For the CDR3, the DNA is TGTGCCTGGAGTGCGGGACTTAATTCACCCCTCCACTTT.

The DNA for the CDR3 is TGTGCCAGCAGTCCCACGGGGAATACTATGGGCTACACCTTC. Translating it yields CASSPTGNTMGYTF. V gene TRBV6-5 combines with J gene TRBJ1-2; D unclear. Trimming took 5 bases from V and 8 from J, leaving 18 bases between them. Germline assignment: CDR1 MNHEY and CDR2 SVGAGI. This CDR3 is built from 14 residues.